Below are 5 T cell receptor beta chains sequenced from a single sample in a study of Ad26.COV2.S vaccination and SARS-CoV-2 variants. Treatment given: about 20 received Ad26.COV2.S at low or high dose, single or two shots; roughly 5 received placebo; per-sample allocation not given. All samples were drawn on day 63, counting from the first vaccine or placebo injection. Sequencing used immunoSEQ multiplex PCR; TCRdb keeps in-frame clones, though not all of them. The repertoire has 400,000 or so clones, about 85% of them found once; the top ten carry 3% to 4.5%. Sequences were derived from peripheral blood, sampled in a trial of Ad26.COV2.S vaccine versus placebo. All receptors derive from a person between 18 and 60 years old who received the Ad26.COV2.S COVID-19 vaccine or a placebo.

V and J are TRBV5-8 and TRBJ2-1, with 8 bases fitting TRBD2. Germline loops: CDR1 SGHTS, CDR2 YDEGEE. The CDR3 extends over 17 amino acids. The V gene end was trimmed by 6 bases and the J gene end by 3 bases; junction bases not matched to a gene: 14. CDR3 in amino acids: CASNRRGGVNDYNEQFF. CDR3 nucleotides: TGTGCCAGCAATCGACGGGGGGGCGTAAATGACTACAATGAGCAGTTCTTC.

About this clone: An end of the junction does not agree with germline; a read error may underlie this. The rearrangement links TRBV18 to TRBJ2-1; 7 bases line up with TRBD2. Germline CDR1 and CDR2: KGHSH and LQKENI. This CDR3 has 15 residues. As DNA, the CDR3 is TGTGCCAGCTCCCCACTAGCGAGCGCCTACAATGAGCAGTTCTTC. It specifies CASSPLASAYNEQFF.

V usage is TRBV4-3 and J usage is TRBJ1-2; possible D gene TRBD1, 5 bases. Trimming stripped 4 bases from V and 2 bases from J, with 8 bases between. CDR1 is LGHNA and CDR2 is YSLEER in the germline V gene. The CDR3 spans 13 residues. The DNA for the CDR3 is TGCGCCAGCAGCCTCGCAGGGAACTATGGCTACACCTTC. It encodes CASSLAGNYGYTF.

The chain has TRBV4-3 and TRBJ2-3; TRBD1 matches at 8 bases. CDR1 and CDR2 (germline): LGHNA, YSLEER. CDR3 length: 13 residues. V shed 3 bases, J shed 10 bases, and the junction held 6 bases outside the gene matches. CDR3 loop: CASSQTGETAQYF. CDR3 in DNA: TGCGCCAGCAGCCAGACAGGGGAGACAGCGCAGTATTTT.

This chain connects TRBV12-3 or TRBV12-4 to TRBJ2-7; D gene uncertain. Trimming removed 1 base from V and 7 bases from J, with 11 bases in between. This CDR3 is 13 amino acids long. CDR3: CASSLGPTTEQYF. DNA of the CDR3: TGTGCCAGCAGTTTAGGTCCTACGACGGAGCAGTACTTC.